This record covers a single TCR beta chain. The V gene's germline CDR1 is SGHTA and CDR2 FQGNSA. With V trimmed by 7 bases and J by 0 bases, 9 bases remained unmatched. The CDR3 extends over 15 amino acids. The data were obtained in a study of shared T cell receptors in the human thymus. TCRdb's table, derived via immunoSEQ multiplex PCR, lists solely in-frame clones and lacks some. The sample includes around 730,000 clones, over 75% seen only once; the top ten take 0.008% to 0.011%. The same sample was also used in a study of human thymus T cells. This second study says: From resections taken during corrective heart surgery, the thymus tissue was obtained.

Sequenced material: thymocytes. This TCR was recovered from a girl under three years old with a congenital heart defect. The chain combines TRBV7-2 with TRBJ2-7; 7 nucleotides match TRBD1. The CDR3 loop reads CASTKDRTSSYEQYF. In DNA, the CDR3 is TGTGCCAGCACCAAGGACAGGACAAGCTCCTACGAGCAGTACTTC.